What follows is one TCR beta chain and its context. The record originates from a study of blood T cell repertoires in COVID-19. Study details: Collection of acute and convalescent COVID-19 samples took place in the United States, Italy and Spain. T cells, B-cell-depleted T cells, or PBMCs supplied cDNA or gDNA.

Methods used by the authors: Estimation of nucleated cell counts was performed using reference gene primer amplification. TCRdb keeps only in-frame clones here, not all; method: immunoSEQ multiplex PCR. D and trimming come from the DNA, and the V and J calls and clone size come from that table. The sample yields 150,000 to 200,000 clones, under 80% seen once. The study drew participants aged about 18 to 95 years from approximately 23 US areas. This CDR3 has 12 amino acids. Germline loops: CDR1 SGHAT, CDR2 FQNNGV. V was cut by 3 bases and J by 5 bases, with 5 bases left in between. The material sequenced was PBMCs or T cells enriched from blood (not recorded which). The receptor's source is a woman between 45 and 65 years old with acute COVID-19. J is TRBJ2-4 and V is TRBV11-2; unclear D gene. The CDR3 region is CASSLGQNIQYF. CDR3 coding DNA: TGTGCCAGCAGCTTGGGCCAAAACATTCAGTACTTC.